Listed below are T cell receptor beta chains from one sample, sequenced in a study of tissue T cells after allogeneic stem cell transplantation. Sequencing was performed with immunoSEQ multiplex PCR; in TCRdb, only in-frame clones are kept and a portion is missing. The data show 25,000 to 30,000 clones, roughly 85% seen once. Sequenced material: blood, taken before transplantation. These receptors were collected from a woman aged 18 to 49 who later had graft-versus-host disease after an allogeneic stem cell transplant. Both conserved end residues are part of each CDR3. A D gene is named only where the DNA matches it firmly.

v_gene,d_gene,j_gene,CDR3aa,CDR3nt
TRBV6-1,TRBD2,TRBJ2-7,CASSEGGVYYEQYF,TGTGCCAGCAGTGAGGGGGGGGTCTACTACGAGCAGTACTTC
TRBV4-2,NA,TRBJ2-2,CASSQETGWVVFGELFF,TGTGCCAGCAGCCAAGAAACAGGGTGGGTTGTTTTCGGGGAGCTGTTTTTT
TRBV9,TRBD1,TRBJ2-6,CASSARDRYSGANVLTF,TGTGCCAGCAGCGCCCGGGACAGGTACTCTGGGGCCAACGTCCTGACTTTC
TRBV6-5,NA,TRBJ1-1,CASSYSIGVFTEAFF,TGTGCCAGCAGTTACTCGATAGGGGTCTTCACTGAAGCTTTCTTT
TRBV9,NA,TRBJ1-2,CASSTRGPTSRDYGYTF,TGTGCCAGTTCAACCCGCGGTCCCACCAGCAGAGACTATGGCTACACCTTC
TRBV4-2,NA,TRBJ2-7,CASSQPSGHSSYEQYF,TGTGCCAGCAGCCAACCCAGCGGGCATAGCTCCTACGAGCAGTACTTC
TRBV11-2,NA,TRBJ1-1,CASSFRGNTEAFF,TGCGCCAGCAGCTTCAGGGGGAACACTGAAGCTTTCTTT
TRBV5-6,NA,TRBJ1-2,CASSLRWAYGYTF,TGTGCCAGCAGCTTAAGGTGGGCCTATGGCTACACCTTC
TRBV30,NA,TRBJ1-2,CAWIAPLYLPDGYTF,TGTGCCTGGATAGCCCCCCTTTATCTTCCGGATGGCTACACCTTC
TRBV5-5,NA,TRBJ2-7,CASSLDTYEQYF,TGTGCCAGCAGCTTGGACACCTACGAGCAGTACTTC
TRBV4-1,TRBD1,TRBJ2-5,CASSQRVRDRGQETQYF,TGCGCCAGCAGCCAAAGGGTCCGGGACAGGGGGCAGGAGACCCAGTACTTC